Listed below are T cell receptor beta chains from one sample, sequenced in a study of T cell repertoires in cytomegalovirus infection. TCRdb passed the reads through MiXCR, listing each CDR3 protein once. This table has more than 250,000 distinct CDR3 sequences, about an eighth appearing once. Specimen: PBMCs. Source of these receptors: a human donor in good health (CMV status not recorded). Some clones in this sample may be carry-over from other donors' samples. The CDR3 runs from the conserved cysteine through the conserved F or W. The D gene is left open where the match is weak. Only some rows state a clone size, as once, few, many or a class for expanded clones.

V: TRBV6-1; length: 11; J: TRBJ2-7; size: few; D: NA; DNA: TGTGCCAGCGAGTTGGGGGACGAGCAGTACTTC; CDR3: CASELGDEQYF
V: TRBV4-2; length: 16; J: TRBJ2-3; size: few; D: TRBD2; DNA: TGTGCCAGCAGCCCACCATGGACTAGCGGGAGTGATACGCAGTATTTT; CDR3: CASSPPWTSGSDTQYF
V: TRBV7-2; length: 15; J: TRBJ2-1; size: many; D: NA; DNA: TGTGCCAGCAGCTTGCTTTTGGGCCCCTACAATGAGCAGTTCTTC; CDR3: CASSLLLGPYNEQFF
V: TRBV5-5; length: 15; J: TRBJ2-3; size: many; D: TRBD1; DNA: TGTGCCAGCAGCTTGGCGGGGACAGCCACAGATACGCAGTATTTT; CDR3: CASSLAGTATDTQYF
V: TRBV7-6; length: 15; J: TRBJ1-5; size: many; D: TRBD1; DNA: TGTGCCAGCAGCCCAGGGACAGCTAGCAATCAGCCCCAGCATTTT; CDR3: CASSPGTASNQPQHF
V: TRBV2; length: 14; J: TRBJ1-1; size: few; D: NA; DNA: TGTGCCAGCAGTGGGCGGACGGCGAACACTGAAGCTTTCTTT; CDR3: CASSGRTANTEAFF
V: TRBV7-2; length: 16; J: TRBJ2-7; size: many; D: NA; DNA: TGTGCCAGCAGCTTAGTCGGGGCGACCCTCGGGCACGAGCAGTACTTC; CDR3: CASSLVGATLGHEQYF
V: TRBV20-1; length: 16; J: TRBJ1-2; size: few; D: NA; DNA: TGCAGTGCTAGAGTCGCCGCGGGGCGGCGGGACTATGGCTACACCTTC; CDR3: CSARVAAGRRDYGYTF
V: TRBV4-3; length: 16; J: TRBJ2-7; size: NA; D: NA; DNA: TGCGCCAGCAGCCAAGATCGGGCAGGGAAAGTCGCCGAGCAGTACTTC; CDR3: CASSQDRAGKVAEQYF
V: TRBV7-2; length: 14; J: TRBJ2-7; size: many; D: TRBD1; DNA: TGTGCCAGCAGCTTCTGGGACAGCTCCTACGAGCAGTACTTC; CDR3: CASSFWDSSYEQYF
V: TRBV28; length: 14; J: TRBJ1-5; size: many; D: NA; DNA: TGTGCCAGCAGTTCCAGACAGGAGGCCAGGCCCCAGCATTTT; CDR3: CASSSRQEARPQHF
V: TRBV5-4; length: 15; J: TRBJ1-4; size: few; D: NA; DNA: TGTGCCAGCAGCCCCAGTGGGGCGCTAAATGAAAAACTGTTTTTT; CDR3: CASSPSGALNEKLFF
V: TRBV10-3; length: 15; J: TRBJ1-5; size: NA; D: TRBD1; DNA: TGTGCCATCAGTGAGGAGGGGACAGCAGGTCAGCCCCAGCATTTT; CDR3: CAISEEGTAGQPQHF
V: TRBV29-1; length: 13; J: TRBJ1-6; size: few; D: NA; DNA: TGCAGCGTACTACTGCGGTATAATTCACCCCTCCACTTT; CDR3: CSVLLRYNSPLHF
V: TRBV2; length: 15; J: TRBJ1-6; size: many; D: TRBD1; DNA: TGTGCCAGCAGCGTGGACAGGGGGCAGGGGTCACCCCTCCACTTT; CDR3: CASSVDRGQGSPLHF
V: TRBV19; length: 15; J: TRBJ2-3; size: few; D: NA; DNA: TGTGCCAGTAGACCCCGGGACTTAAGACCAGATACGCAGTATTTT; CDR3: CASRPRDLRPDTQYF
V: TRBV10-3; length: 16; J: TRBJ2-1; size: many; D: TRBD2; DNA: TGTGCCATCAGTGAGGCGGGACTAGCGGCCAATAATGAGCAGTTCTTC; CDR3: CAISEAGLAANNEQFF
V: TRBV19; length: 15; J: TRBJ2-7; size: many; D: TRBD1; DNA: TGTGCCAGTAGCCTCACCGGGACAGGATCCATGGAGCAGTACTTC; CDR3: CASSLTGTGSMEQYF
V: TRBV7-3; length: 13; J: TRBJ2-1; size: many; D: NA; DNA: TGTGCCAGCAGCTTAATCCGAGACAATGAGCAGTTCTTC; CDR3: CASSLIRDNEQFF
V: TRBV7-8; length: 18; J: TRBJ2-7; size: many; D: NA; DNA: TGTGCCAGCAGCTTAATGGGAATGAACAGGGCCGCCTCCTACGAGCAGTACTTC; CDR3: CASSLMGMNRAASYEQYF
V: TRBV29-1; length: 16; J: TRBJ1-2; size: NA; D: NA; DNA: TGCAGCGCCGACGGTTCAAAGGACAGATCTAACTATGGCTACACCTTC; CDR3: CSADGSKDRSNYGYTF
V: TRBV4-1; length: 17; J: TRBJ2-3; size: many; D: TRBD2; DNA: TGCGCCAGCAGCCAAGACCTAGCGGGAGCGCAGCAAGATACGCAGTATTTT; CDR3: CASSQDLAGAQQDTQYF
V: TRBV5-4; length: 14; J: TRBJ2-1; size: NA; D: NA; DNA: TGTGCCAGCAGCTTGGCCCCCACGTACAATGAGCAGTTCTTC; CDR3: CASSLAPTYNEQFF
V: TRBV6-5; length: 16; J: TRBJ2-1; size: few; D: TRBD1; DNA: TGTGCCAGCAGTCCGACCGGGACAGGTACCTACAATGAGCAGTTCTTC; CDR3: CASSPTGTGTYNEQFF
V: TRBV11-3; length: 15; J: TRBJ2-5; size: many; D: TRBD2; DNA: TGTGCCAGCAGCTTATATGGGGGGGAGCAAGAGACCCAGTACTTC; CDR3: CASSLYGGEQETQYF
V: TRBV7-2; length: 14; J: TRBJ1-4; size: many; D: NA; DNA: TGTGCCAGCAGCTTTGGAGGGAGGGGTGAAAAACTGTTTTTT; CDR3: CASSFGGRGEKLFF
V: TRBV11-2; length: 13; J: TRBJ2-5; size: once; D: NA; DNA: TGTGCCAGCAGCCTCCAGCCCCAAGAGACCCAGTACTTC; CDR3: CASSLQPQETQYF
V: TRBV29-1; length: 14; J: TRBJ2-3; size: NA; D: NA; DNA: TGCAGCGTTGTTGTACCGAGGCTCACAGATACGCAGAATTTT; CDR3: CSVVVPRLTDTQNF
V: TRBV6-4; length: 16; J: TRBJ2-1; size: few; D: TRBD2; DNA: TGTGCCAGCAGTGACTCCGGGACTAGCGGGTACAATGAGCAGTTCTTC; CDR3: CASSDSGTSGYNEQFF
V: TRBV7-6; length: 16; J: TRBJ1-5; size: many; D: TRBD1; DNA: TGTGCCAGCAGCTTAGGGCAGGGGGCCTTCAATCAGCCCCAGCATTTT; CDR3: CASSLGQGAFNQPQHF
V: TRBV6-2/TRBV6-3; length: 15; J: TRBJ1-1; size: many; D: NA; DNA: TGTGCCAGCAGTTACTTTGACAGAAAGAACACTGAAGCTTTCTTT; CDR3: CASSYFDRKNTEAFF
V: TRBV7-8; length: 14; J: TRBJ2-7; size: many; D: NA; DNA: TGTGCCAGCAGCTTAGAACGGGGGCCCTACGAGCAGTACTTC; CDR3: CASSLERGPYEQYF
V: TRBV27; length: 13; J: TRBJ2-7; size: many; D: NA; DNA: TGTGCCAGCAGTTTGCAGGAACACTACGAGCAGTACTTC; CDR3: CASSLQEHYEQYF
V: TRBV12-3/TRBV12-4; length: 13; J: TRBJ2-5; size: many; D: NA; DNA: TGTGCCAGCAGAAACGACAGTCAAGAGACCCAGTACTTC; CDR3: CASRNDSQETQYF
V: TRBV7-9; length: 16; J: TRBJ1-2; size: few; D: NA; DNA: TGTGCCAGCAGCCAACTCACGGGGGCGTCGGCCTATGGCTACACCTTC; CDR3: CASSQLTGASAYGYTF
V: TRBV29-1; length: 15; J: TRBJ1-1; size: NA; D: TRBD1; DNA: TGCAGCGGAGCAGGGGACAGGGAGTGGGTCACTGAAGCTTTCTTT; CDR3: CSGAGDREWVTEAFF
V: TRBV7-9; length: 15; J: TRBJ2-5; size: few; D: NA; DNA: TGTGCCAGCAGCTTAGCGAGGGGGGGCGGAGAGACCCAGTACTTC; CDR3: CASSLARGGGETQYF
V: TRBV20-1; length: 12; J: TRBJ2-7; size: many; D: TRBD1; DNA: TGCAGTTTTACGGACAGGGGATACGAGCAGTACTTC; CDR3: CSFTDRGYEQYF
V: TRBV7-2; length: 13; J: TRBJ1-3; size: NA; D: NA; DNA: TGTGCCAGCAGCTTAAGTGGACGAAACACCATATATTTT; CDR3: CASSLSGRNTIYF
V: TRBV29-1; length: 11; J: TRBJ1-4; size: NA; D: NA; DNA: TGCAGCGTAGGGGGGGATGAAAAACTGTTTTTT; CDR3: CSVGGDEKLFF
V: TRBV5-6; length: 14; J: TRBJ1-5; size: many; D: NA; DNA: TGTGCCAGCAGCTTGGAGGCGGACAATCAGCCCCAGCATTTT; CDR3: CASSLEADNQPQHF
V: TRBV18; length: 18; J: TRBJ1-6; size: few; D: TRBD1; DNA: TGTGCCAGCTCACCAATTCTCGGACAGGGATCCCTTAATTCACCCCTCCACTTT; CDR3: CASSPILGQGSLNSPLHF
V: TRBV15; length: 13; J: TRBJ2-5; size: NA; D: NA; DNA: TGTGCCACCAGCAGAGATAGTGGAGAGACCCAGTACTTC; CDR3: CATSRDSGETQYF
V: TRBV7-9; length: 15; J: TRBJ1-2; size: many; D: NA; DNA: TGTGCCAGCAGCTTAGCGTGGGCAGGGGATTATGGCTACACCTTC; CDR3: CASSLAWAGDYGYTF
V: TRBV7-9; length: 14; J: TRBJ2-5; size: many; D: NA; DNA: TGTGCCAGCAGGGCTACAGAAAACCAAGAGACCCAGTACTTC; CDR3: CASRATENQETQYF
V: TRBV15; length: 16; J: TRBJ1-2; size: few; D: NA; DNA: TGTGCCACCAGCAGAGATCCCGGTAGGGAATACGATGGCTACACCTTC; CDR3: CATSRDPGREYDGYTF
V: TRBV13; length: 15; J: TRBJ1-1; size: NA; D: NA; DNA: TGTGCCAGCAGCTTAAATGGGGGGCCGAACACTGAAGCTTTCTTT; CDR3: CASSLNGGPNTEAFF
V: TRBV20-1; length: 14; J: TRBJ2-1; size: many; D: TRBD2; DNA: TGCAGTGCTAGAGTTGAGCGGGGGGGCAATGAGCAGTTCTTC; CDR3: CSARVERGGNEQFF
V: TRBV2; length: 13; J: TRBJ2-5; size: few; D: NA; DNA: TGTGCCAGCAACAATCGGCGAGAAGAGACCCAGTACTTC; CDR3: CASNNRREETQYF
V: TRBV7-2; length: 13; J: TRBJ2-3; size: many; D: NA; DNA: TGTGCCAGCAGCTTGAAGCGTCGAGATACGCAGTATTTT; CDR3: CASSLKRRDTQYF